A single sample gave rise to the 20 T cell receptor beta chains below, sequenced in a study of blood T cell repertoires in COVID-19 (TCRdb year 2020). Library preparation used the immunoSEQ multiplex PCR assay. In its TCRdb copy, this immuneACCESS table keeps in-frame sequences only and misses some clones. Where compared with another copy, unresolved V genes explain less than half of these, and the others have no known cause. This sample lists some 170,000 clones; around 82% were detected once. 11% of the sample rests with the top ten. The sequenced sample consisted of peripheral blood. Receptors were obtained from a man in his 60s with active or convalescent COVID-19.

The V and J genes are TRBV15 and TRBJ2-5; possibly TRBD1 for D (5 bases). V lost 0 bases and J 2 bases, leaving 13 bases between the germline ends. The CDR3 covers 16 residues. The germline V gene encodes CDR1 LNHNV and CDR2 YYDKDF (reference sequence). The CDR3 spells CATSRDPQGRQETQYF. For the CDR3, the DNA is TGTGCCACCAGCAGAGATCCCCAGGGCCGTCAAGAGACCCAGTACTTC.

The chain recombines TRBV6-1 with TRBJ1-5, with D perhaps TRBD1 (5 bases). The V end lost 2 bases, the J end lost 3 bases, and 8 bases lay between the germline ends. The CDR3 has 14 residues. CDR1 and CDR2 from the germline V gene are MNHNS and SASEGT. The CDR3 loop is CASSEQTVNQPQHF. The CDR3 DNA is TGTGCCAGCAGTGAACAGACAGTCAATCAGCCCCAGCATTTT.

This clone appeared a few times. The chain carries TRBV4-2 and TRBJ1-1; D unclear. The CDR3 extends over 14 amino acids. Germline V lookup: CDR1 LGHNA, CDR2 YNFKEQ. Deletions cut 5 bases from V and 0 bases from J, with 10 bases between. The CDR3 region has the DNA TGTGCCAGCAGCGCCAGACACTTGAACACTGAAGCTTTCTTT. Its protein is CASSARHLNTEAFF.

This chain uses TRBV29-1 with TRBJ2-3; unclear D gene. The CDR3 contains 12 residues. Germline V lookup: CDR1 SQVTM, CDR2 ANQGSEA. Trimming took off 0 bases at V and 8 bases at J, with 9 bases between the two ends. The CDR3 loop is CSVEDVHGTQYF. DNA for the CDR3: TGCAGCGTTGAAGATGTACATGGTACGCAGTATTTT.

This chain joins TRBV28 and TRBJ2-4; D possibly corresponds to TRBD2 (6 bases). The V end lost 1 base, the J end lost 0 bases, and 16 bases lay between the germline ends. Germline V lookup: CDR1 MDHEN, CDR2 SYDVKM. The CDR3 sequence is 18 residues long. The CDR3 is CASSLLNLAGIAKNIQYF. DNA for the CDR3: TGTGCCAGCAGTTTATTGAATTTGGCGGGAATAGCCAAAAACATTCAGTACTTC.

The V call is TRBV10-3, the J call TRBJ2-1, with no clear D. Germline V CDR1 and CDR2: ENHRY, SYGVKD. Between the trimmed V and J ends, which lost 2 bases and 5 bases, there was a span of 10 bases. This CDR3 comprises 14 residues. The CDR3 here is CAISEGRLDNEQFF. CDR3 nucleotide sequence: TGTGCCATCAGTGAGGGCAGGTTGGACAATGAGCAGTTCTTC.

This clone was recorded once. Other DNA sequences in the sample encode the same CDR3. This chain connects TRBV14 to TRBJ1-2; 8 bases are a match to TRBD1. Germline loops: CDR1 SGHDN, CDR2 FVKESK. Trimming cost V 1 base and J 1 base; bases outside gene matches: 2. The CDR3 has 15 amino acids. CDR3 sequence (DNA): TGTGCCAGCAGCCAAGGGACAGGGTATAACTATGGCTACACCTTC. Encoded protein: CASSQGTGYNYGYTF.

There are many counts of this clone. This chain connects TRBV19 to TRBJ1-5; 8 bases are a match to TRBD1. V trimming: 6 bases; J trimming: 7 bases; junction bases outside the gene matches: 8. CDR1 is LNHDA, CDR2 SQIVND, per germline (reference sequence). This CDR3 has 14 amino acids. Here the CDR3 reads CASRTGAQGQPQHF. The DNA of the CDR3 is TGTGCCAGTAGGACAGGGGCCCAGGGGCAGCCCCAGCATTTT.

This chain links TRBV2 with TRBJ2-3; 14 positions match TRBD2. The ends lost 4 bases at V and 5 bases at J; junction bases unmatched: 8. The CDR3 consists of 17 residues. Germline V gives CDR1 SNHLY, CDR2 FYNNEI. The CDR3 is CASSAQPGLAGEDTQYF. In nucleotides, the CDR3 is TGTGCCAGCAGTGCTCAACCGGGACTAGCGGGGGAAGATACGCAGTATTTT. Looking up the rest from reference TRBV2 and TRBJ2-3 gives the full variable domain: EPEVTQTPSHQVTQMGQEVILRCVPISNHLYFYWYRQILGQKVEFLVSFYNNEISEKSEIFDDQFSVERPDGSNFTLKIRSTKLEDSAMYFCASSAQPGLAGEDTQYFGPGTRLTVL.

The chain uses TRBV15 and TRBJ1-2; TRBD1 agrees at 10 bases. Germline V gives CDR1 LNHNV, CDR2 YYDKDF (reference sequence). This CDR3 spans 15 amino acids. The J segment lost 4 bases and the V segment lost 5 bases, leaving 7 bases of the junction unmatched. The CDR3 sequence is CATSLDRGRAYGYTF. The DNA for the CDR3 is TGTGCCACCAGCTTAGACAGGGGGCGAGCCTATGGCTACACCTTC.

In its sample, this clone was seen once. The V and J genes are TRBV5-5 and TRBJ1-6; D may be TRBD1 (5 bases). Trimming shortened V by 2 bases and J by 6 bases, and 15 bases separated the two germline ends. Germline V gene sequence: CDR1 SGHKS, CDR2 YYEKEE (reference sequence). This CDR3 is 16 amino acids long. The DNA for the CDR3 is TGTGCCAGCAGCTTAGCTCAGGGTAGGAGTAATTCACCCCTCCACTTT. Its protein is CASSLAQGRSNSPLHF.

Here the CDR3 DNA reads TGTGCCAGCAGCCCCATAGCGGGCGCAGCCTACAATGAGCAGTTCTTC. It codes for CASSPIAGAAYNEQFF. The chain carries TRBV7-9 and TRBJ2-1; 7 positions match TRBD2. Germline CDR1 reads SEHNR; CDR2 reads FQNEAQ (reference sequence). The CDR3 consists of 16 residues. Germline trimming cut 5 bases from V and 2 bases from J; bases unmatched to any gene: 9.

The chain is built from TRBV29-1 and TRBJ1-3, with D possibly being TRBD1 (6 bases). Looked up from germline, CDR1 is SQVTM and CDR2 is ANQGSEA. This CDR3 is 13 amino acids long. V lost 4 bases to trimming and J lost 2 bases, with 9 bases between them. The CDR3 loop is CSVVKGAGNTIYF. For the CDR3, the DNA is TGCAGCGTTGTAAAGGGGGCTGGAAACACCATATATTTT.

V is TRBV24-1 and J is TRBJ1-5; 10 positions agree with TRBD1. The ends lost 6 bases at V and 0 bases at J; junction bases unmatched: 10. CDR1 is KGHDR and CDR2 is SFDVKD in the germline V gene. CDR3 length: 18 amino acids. The CDR3 spells CATSTRQGAMVSNQPQHF. The CDR3 coding sequence is TGTGCCACCAGTACCCGACAGGGGGCTATGGTTAGCAATCAGCCCCAGCATTTT.

The rearrangement uses TRBV6-5 and TRBJ1-1, with a possible D match to TRBD1 (5 bases). The ends were cut back, 2 bases at V and 8 bases at J, with 12 bases in the middle. CDR1 is MNHEY and CDR2 is SVGAGI in the germline V gene. The CDR3 contains 13 residues. DNA for the CDR3: TGTGCCAGCAGTTACGGGGTCAGGGCGGAAGCTTTCTTT. Amino acids: CASSYGVRAEAFF.

Regarding this clone: At one end the junction does not follow the germline gene, possibly because of a read error. The V and J genes are TRBV12-3 or TRBV12-4 and TRBJ1-3; D gene unclear. The CDR3 loop spans 11 amino acids. CDR3 sequence: CASTLMGGPDF. The CDR3 DNA is TGTGCCAGCACCCTCATGGGAGGCCCCGATTTT.

CDR3 DNA: TGTGCCAGCAGGATAGCGGGGGGGTTAACAGATACGCAGTATTTT. Translated: CASRIAGGLTDTQYF. The chain is built from TRBV27 and TRBJ2-3, with 11 bases that match TRBD2. Losses at the gene ends were 6 bases for V and 3 bases for J; bases not matched to a gene: 5. This CDR3 comprises 15 residues. CDR1 MNHEY and CDR2 SMNVEV come from the germline V gene (reference sequence).

The J gene is TRBJ2-7, the V gene TRBV9; TRBD2 matches at 10 bases. The CDR3 totals 15 residues. CDR1 SGDLS and CDR2 YYNGEE come from the germline V gene. Unmatched junction bases numbered 8, after V lost 3 bases and J lost 5 bases. CDR3 nucleotide sequence: TGTGCCAGCAGCGACGAGCGGGGGGGCGGCCACGAGCAGTACTTC. This encodes CASSDERGGGHEQYF.

Here the CDR3 DNA reads TGTGCCAGTAGTATAGAGGCCAGGGCAATGTATGGCTACACCTTC. This sequence encodes CASSIEARAMYGYTF. This sequence joins TRBV19 and TRBJ1-2; perhaps TRBD1 as D (5 bases). The CDR3 spans 15 residues. The germline gives CDR1 LNHDA, CDR2 SQIVND (reference sequence). Trimming removed 0 bases from V and 5 bases from J, with 13 bases in between.

The chain employs TRBV24-1 and TRBJ2-2, with TRBD1 as a possible D gene (5 bases). V was trimmed by 8 bases and J by 3 bases, leaving 9 bases between them. Germline V gives CDR1 KGHDR, CDR2 SFDVKD. The CDR3 has 13 amino acids. The CDR3 loop reads CATIDSYTGELFF. CDR3 DNA: TGTGCCACCATCGACAGCTACACCGGGGAGCTGTTTTTT.